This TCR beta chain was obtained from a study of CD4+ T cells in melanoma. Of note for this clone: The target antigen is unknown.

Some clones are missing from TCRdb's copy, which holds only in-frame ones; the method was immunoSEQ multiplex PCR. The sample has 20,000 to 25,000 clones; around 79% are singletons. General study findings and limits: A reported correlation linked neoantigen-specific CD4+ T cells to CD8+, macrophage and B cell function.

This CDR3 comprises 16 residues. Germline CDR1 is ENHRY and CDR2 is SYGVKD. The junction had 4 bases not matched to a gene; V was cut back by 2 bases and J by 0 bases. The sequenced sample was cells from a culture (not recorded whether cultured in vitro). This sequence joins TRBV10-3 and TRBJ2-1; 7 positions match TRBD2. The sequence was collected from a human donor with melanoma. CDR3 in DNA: TGTGCCATCAGTGAGGCTAGCGGCCACTCCTACAATGAGCAGTTCTTC. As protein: CAISEASGHSYNEQFF.